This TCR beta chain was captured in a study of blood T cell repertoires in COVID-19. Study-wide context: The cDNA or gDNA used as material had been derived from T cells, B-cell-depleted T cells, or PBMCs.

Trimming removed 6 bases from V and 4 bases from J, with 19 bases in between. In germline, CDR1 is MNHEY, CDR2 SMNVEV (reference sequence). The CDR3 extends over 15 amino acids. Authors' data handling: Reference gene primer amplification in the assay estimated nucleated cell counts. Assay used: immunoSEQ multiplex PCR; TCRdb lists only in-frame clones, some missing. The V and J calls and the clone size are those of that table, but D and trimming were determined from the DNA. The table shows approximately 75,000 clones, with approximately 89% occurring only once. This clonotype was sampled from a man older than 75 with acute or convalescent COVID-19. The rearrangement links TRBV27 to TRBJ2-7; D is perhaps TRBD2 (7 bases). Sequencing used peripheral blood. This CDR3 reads CASRGGLLLIYEQYF. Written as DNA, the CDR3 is TGTGCCAGCAGGGGGGGGCTCCTGCTAATATACGAGCAGTACTTC.